This TCR beta chain came from a study of cytomegalovirus exposure and HLA in healthy donors. For this clone: The antigen is not known.

Germline CDR1 and CDR2: MDHEN and SYDVKM. The CDR3 loop spans 14 amino acids. J was trimmed by 3 bases and V by 6 bases; bases with no gene match: 6. Notes on the study in general: Among the most significant clusters, several appeared linked to common viral pathogens in a later analysis. Available immune exposure information covered CMV serostatus only. HLA alleles were associated with 16,000 or so TCR beta sequences in a later analysis at 0.05 false discovery rate.

PCR amplification relied on 60 Vbeta primers (plus 13 Jbeta primers). Sequencing used immunoSEQ multiplex PCR; TCRdb keeps in-frame clones, though not all of them. The repertoire has about 180,000 clones, about 80% of them found once; the top ten carry under 2.5%. The rearrangement joins TRBV28 to TRBJ1-1; 8 positions match TRBD1. What was sequenced was PBMCs. The TCR was taken from a woman under 40 in good health and CMV-seronegative. The CDR3 nucleotides read TGTGCCAGCAGCCACAGGGGGATAGACACTGAAGCTTTCTTT. It is translated as CASSHRGIDTEAFF.